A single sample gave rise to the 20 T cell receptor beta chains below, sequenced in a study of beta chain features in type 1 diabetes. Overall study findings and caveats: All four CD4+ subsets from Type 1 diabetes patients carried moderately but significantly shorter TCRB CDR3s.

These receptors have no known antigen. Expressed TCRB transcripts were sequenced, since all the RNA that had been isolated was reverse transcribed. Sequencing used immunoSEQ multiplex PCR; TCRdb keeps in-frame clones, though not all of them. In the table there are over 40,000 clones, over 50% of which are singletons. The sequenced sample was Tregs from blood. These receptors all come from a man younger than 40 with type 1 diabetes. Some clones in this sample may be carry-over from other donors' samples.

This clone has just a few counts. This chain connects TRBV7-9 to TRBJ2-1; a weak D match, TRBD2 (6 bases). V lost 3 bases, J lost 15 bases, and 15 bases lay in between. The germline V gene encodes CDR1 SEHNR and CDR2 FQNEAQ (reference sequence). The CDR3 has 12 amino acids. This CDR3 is CASSLEGTKLFF. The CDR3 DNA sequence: TGTGCCAGCAGCTTGGAGGGGACCAAACTGTTCTTC.

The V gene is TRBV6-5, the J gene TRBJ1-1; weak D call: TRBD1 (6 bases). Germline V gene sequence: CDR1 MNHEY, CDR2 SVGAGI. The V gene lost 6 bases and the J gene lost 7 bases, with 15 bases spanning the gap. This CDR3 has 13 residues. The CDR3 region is CASRQGGYGEAFF. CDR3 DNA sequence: TGTGCCAGCAGACAGGGTGGATATGGTGAAGCTTTCTTT.

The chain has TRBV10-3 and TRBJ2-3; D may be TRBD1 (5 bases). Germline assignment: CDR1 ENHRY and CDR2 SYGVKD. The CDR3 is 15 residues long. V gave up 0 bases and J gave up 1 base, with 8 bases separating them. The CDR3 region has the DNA TGTGCCATCAGTGAGTCCGACAGAGGCACAGATACGCAGTATTTT. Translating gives CAISESDRGTDTQYF.

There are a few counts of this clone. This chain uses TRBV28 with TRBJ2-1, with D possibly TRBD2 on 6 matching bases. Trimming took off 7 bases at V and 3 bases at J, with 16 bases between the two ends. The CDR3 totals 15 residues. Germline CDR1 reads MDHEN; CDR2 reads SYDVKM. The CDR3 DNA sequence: TGTGCCAGCATTGGCCGGGGGAGATACTACAATGAGCAGTTCTTC. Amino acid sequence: CASIGRGRYYNEQFF.

The CDR3 nucleotides read TGTGCCAGCCTTCAAAGGGGACACGAGTGGGAGACCCAGTACTTC. Encoded protein: CASLQRGHEWETQYF. This rearrangement joins TRBV18 to TRBJ2-5; D perhaps matches TRBD1 (6 bases). Trimming shortened V by 8 bases and J by 5 bases, and 21 bases separated the two germline ends. CDR3 length equals 15 residues. The germline V gene has CDR1 KGHSH and CDR2 LQKENI.

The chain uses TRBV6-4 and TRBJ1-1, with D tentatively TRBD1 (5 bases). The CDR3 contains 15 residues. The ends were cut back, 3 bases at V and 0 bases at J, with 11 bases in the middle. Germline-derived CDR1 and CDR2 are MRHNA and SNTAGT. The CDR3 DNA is TGTGCCAGCAGTGAAGGGACTAACATGAACACTGAAGCTTTCTTT. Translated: CASSEGTNMNTEAFF.

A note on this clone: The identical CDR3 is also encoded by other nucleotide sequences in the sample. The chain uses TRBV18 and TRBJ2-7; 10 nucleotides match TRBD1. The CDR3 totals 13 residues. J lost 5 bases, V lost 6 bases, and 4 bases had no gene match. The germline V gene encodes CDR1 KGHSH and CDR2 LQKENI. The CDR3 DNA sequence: TGTGCCAGCTCTATGACAGGGGGCGACGAGCAGTACTTC. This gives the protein CASSMTGGDEQYF.

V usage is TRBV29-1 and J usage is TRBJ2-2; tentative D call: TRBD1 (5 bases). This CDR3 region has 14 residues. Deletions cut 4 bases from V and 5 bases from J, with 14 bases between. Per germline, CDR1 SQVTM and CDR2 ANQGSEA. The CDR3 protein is CSVAPLGRTGELFF. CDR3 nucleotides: TGCAGCGTTGCCCCGTTGGGGCGGACCGGGGAGCTGTTTTTT.

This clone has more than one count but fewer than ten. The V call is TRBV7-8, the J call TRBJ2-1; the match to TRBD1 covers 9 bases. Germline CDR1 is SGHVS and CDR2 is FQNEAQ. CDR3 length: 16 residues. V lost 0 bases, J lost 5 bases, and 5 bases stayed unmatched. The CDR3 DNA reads TGTGCCAGCAGCTTAGCGCCTCGGACAGGGGACAATGAGCAGTTCTTC. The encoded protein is CASSLAPRTGDNEQFF.

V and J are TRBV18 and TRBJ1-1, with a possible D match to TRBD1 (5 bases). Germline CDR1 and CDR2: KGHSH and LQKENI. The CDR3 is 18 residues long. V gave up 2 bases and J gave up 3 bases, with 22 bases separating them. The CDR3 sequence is CASSPNPGHRQSDTEAFF. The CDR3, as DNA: TGTGCCAGCTCACCAAACCCCGGACATAGGCAATCCGACACTGAAGCTTTCTTT.

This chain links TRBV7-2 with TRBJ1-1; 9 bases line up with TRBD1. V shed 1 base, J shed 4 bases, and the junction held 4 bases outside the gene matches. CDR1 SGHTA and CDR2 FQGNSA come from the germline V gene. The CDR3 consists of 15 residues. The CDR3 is CASSLDGTGSTEAFF. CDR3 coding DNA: TGTGCCAGCAGCTTAGACGGGACAGGGTCCACTGAAGCTTTCTTT.

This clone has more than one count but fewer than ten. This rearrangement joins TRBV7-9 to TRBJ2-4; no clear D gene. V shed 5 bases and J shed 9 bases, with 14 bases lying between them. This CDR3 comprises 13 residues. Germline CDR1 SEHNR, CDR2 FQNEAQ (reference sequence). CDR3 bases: TGTGCCAGCAGCCATCCCCCAGAAACCATTCAGTACTTC. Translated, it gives CASSHPPETIQYF.

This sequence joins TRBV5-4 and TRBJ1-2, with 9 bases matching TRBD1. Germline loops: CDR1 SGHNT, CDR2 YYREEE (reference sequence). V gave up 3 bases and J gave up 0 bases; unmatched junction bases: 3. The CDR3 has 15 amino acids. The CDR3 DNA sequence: TGTGCCAGCAGCTCTAGACAGGGGGCTAACTATGGCTACACCTTC. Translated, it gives CASSSRQGANYGYTF.

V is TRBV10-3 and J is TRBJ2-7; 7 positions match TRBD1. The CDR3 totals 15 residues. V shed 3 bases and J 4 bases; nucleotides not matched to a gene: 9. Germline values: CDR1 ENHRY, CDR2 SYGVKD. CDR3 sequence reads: CAISDAETGLYEQYF. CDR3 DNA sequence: TGTGCCATCAGTGACGCCGAGACAGGGTTATACGAGCAGTACTTC.

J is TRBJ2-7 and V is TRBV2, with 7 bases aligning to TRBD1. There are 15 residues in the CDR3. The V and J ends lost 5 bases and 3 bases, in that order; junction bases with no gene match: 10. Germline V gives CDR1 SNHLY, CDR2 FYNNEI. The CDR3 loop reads CASSRAGGRGYEQYF. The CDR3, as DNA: TGTGCCAGCAGTCGGGCAGGGGGTAGGGGCTACGAGCAGTACTTC.

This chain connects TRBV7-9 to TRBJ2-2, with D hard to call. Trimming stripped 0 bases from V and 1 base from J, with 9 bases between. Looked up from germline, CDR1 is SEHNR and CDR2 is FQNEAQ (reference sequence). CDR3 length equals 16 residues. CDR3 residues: CASSLALRRNTGELFF. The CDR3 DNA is TGTGCCAGCAGCTTAGCGTTGCGGCGGAACACCGGGGAGCTGTTTTTT.

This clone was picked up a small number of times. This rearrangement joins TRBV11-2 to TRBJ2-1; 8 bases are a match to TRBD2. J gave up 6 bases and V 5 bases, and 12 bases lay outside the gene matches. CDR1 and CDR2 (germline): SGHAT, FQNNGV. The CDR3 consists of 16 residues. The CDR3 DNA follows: TGTGCCAGCAGCCATGACTTGTTAGCGGGGCTCAATGAGCAGTTCTTC. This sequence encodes CASSHDLLAGLNEQFF.

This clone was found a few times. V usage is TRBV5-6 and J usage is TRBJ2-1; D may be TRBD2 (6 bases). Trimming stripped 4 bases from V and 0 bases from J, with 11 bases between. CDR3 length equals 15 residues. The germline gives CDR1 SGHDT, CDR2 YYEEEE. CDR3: CASSPVGGSYNEQFF. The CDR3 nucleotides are TGTGCCAGCAGCCCTGTGGGGGGCTCCTACAATGAGCAGTTCTTC. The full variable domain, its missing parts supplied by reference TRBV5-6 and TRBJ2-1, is DAGVTQSPTHLIKTRGQQVTLRCSPKSGHDTVSWYQQALGQGPQFIFQYYEEEERQRGNFPDRFSGHQFPNYSSELNVNALLLGDSALYLCASSPVGGSYNEQFFGPGTRLTVL.

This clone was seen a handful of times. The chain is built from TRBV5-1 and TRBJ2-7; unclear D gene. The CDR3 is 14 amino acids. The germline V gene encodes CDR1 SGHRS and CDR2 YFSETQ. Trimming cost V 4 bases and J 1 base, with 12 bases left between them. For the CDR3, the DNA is TGCGCCAGCAGCCGAACAACAACGTCCTACGAGCAGTACTTC. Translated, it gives CASSRTTTSYEQYF.

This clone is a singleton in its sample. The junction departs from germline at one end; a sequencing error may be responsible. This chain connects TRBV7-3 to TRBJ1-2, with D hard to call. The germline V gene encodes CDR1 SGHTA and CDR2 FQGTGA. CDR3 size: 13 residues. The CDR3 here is CASSLRSKTEQSF. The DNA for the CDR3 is TGTGCCAGCAGCTTACGTTCTAAGACCGAACAGTCCTTC. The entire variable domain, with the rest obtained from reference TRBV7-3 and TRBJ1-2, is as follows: GAGVSQTPSNKVTEKGKYVELRCDPISGHTALYWYRQSLGQGPEFLIYFQGTGAADDSGLPNDRFFAVRPEGSVSTLKIQRTERGDSAVYLCASSLRSKTEQSFGSGTRLTVV.